These 12 T cell receptor beta chains came from one sample sequenced in a study of shared clonotypes between healthy human individuals. Method: immunoSEQ multiplex PCR; TCRdb's copy keeps in-frame clones and lacks some. The table includes about a million clones, 70% to 80% detected once. The material sequenced was memory CD4+ T cells from PBMCs. Documented subset: CD45RA-negative fraction. The receptors shown here come from a man in his late teens or twenties in good health. Some clones in this sample may be carry-over from other donors' samples.

This clone was recorded once. Other DNA sequences in this specimen translate into the identical CDR3. This rearrangement joins TRBV18 to TRBJ2-5; no definite D call. The CDR3 is 13 residues long. Germline V lookup: CDR1 KGHSH, CDR2 LQKENI. V lost 1 base and J lost 5, with 8 bases in between. CDR3 residues: CASSPLPSETQYF. As DNA, the CDR3 is TGTGCCAGCTCACCACTTCCTTCTGAGACCCAGTACTTC.

CDR3 in DNA: TGTGCCAGCAGCTCCCTTTTGGCCGAGCAGTACTTC. Translating it yields CASSSLLAEQYF. This chain links TRBV5-6 with TRBJ2-7, with D hard to call. Germline V gives CDR1 SGHDT, CDR2 YYEEEE. This CDR3 contains 12 residues. The V end was cut by 3 bases, the J end by 6 bases, with 10 bases between. Based on the CDR3 plus reference TRBV5-6 and TRBJ2-7, the full variable domain is DAGVTQSPTHLIKTRGQQVTLRCSPKSGHDTVSWYQQALGQGPQFIFQYYEEEERQRGNFPDRFSGHQFPNYSSELNVNALLLGDSALYLCASSSLLAEQYFGPGTRLTVT.

This clone is a singleton in its sample. The rearrangement joins TRBV4-1 to TRBJ2-1; D is ambiguous. The CDR3 is made up of 13 amino acids. Trimming left V 1 base short and J 9 bases short, with 10 bases between. Germline V gene data show CDR1 as MGHRA and CDR2 as YSYEKL. CDR3 coding DNA: TGCGCCAGCAGCCAAGTTGTGGGCGGTGAGCAGTTCTTC. Its translation is CASSQVVGGEQFF.

This chain uses TRBV13 with TRBJ2-5; the match to TRBD2 covers 11 bases. The CDR3 covers 14 residues. The ends lost 5 bases at V and 4 bases at J; junction bases unmatched: 3. Germline values: CDR1 PRHDT, CDR2 FYEKMQ (reference sequence). CDR3 sequence (DNA): TGTGCCAGCAGCACACTAGCGGGGGTAGAGACCCAGTACTTC. Encoded protein: CASSTLAGVETQYF.

The rearrangement joins TRBV10-1 to TRBJ2-7, with a tentative D call TRBD1 (6 bases). Trimming took off 6 bases at V and 2 bases at J, with 17 bases between the two ends. This CDR3 spans 15 amino acids. Germline V gene lookup returns CDR1 WNHNN and CDR2 SYGVQD (reference sequence). The CDR3 here is CASSPEGDLTYEQYF. DNA of the CDR3: TGCGCCAGCAGCCCTGAGGGGGACCTAACCTACGAGCAGTACTTC.

The CDR3 loop reads CASSQGRYNEQFF. In nucleotides, the CDR3 is TGTGCCAGCAGCCAGGGACGGTACAATGAGCAGTTCTTC. This sequence joins TRBV11-2 and TRBJ2-1, with D perhaps being TRBD1 or TRBD2 (5 bases each). CDR1 and CDR2 (germline): SGHAT, FQNNGV. The CDR3 sequence is 13 residues long. Trimming left V 5 bases short and J 4 bases short, with 9 bases between. Drawing the rest from reference TRBV11-2 and TRBJ2-1, the complete variable domain is EAGVAQSPRYKIIEKRQSVAFWCNPISGHATLYWYQQILGQGPKLLIQFQNNGVVDDSQLPKDRFSAERLKGVDSTLKIQPAKLEDSAVYLCASSQGRYNEQFFGPGTRLTVL.

The table lists this clone with a few counts. The V and J genes are TRBV28 and TRBJ1-2; 8 nucleotides agree with TRBD1. Germline loops: CDR1 MDHEN, CDR2 SYDVKM. This CDR3 has 14 residues. Trimming took 6 bases from V and 3 from J; bases not matched to a gene: 6. CDR3 residues: CASRRTGLDYGYTF. Here the CDR3 DNA reads TGTGCCAGCAGGCGGACAGGGCTAGACTATGGCTACACCTTC.

V usage is TRBV7-6 and J usage is TRBJ2-7, with D perhaps matching TRBD1 (5 bases). CDR1 and CDR2 (germline): SGHVS, FNYEAQ. Trimming shortened V by 6 bases and J by 3 bases, and 12 bases separated the two germline ends. The CDR3 sequence is 13 residues long. The CDR3 here is CASSLDSRYEQYF. The CDR3 nucleotides are TGTGCCAGCAGTCTCGACAGCCGCTACGAGCAGTACTTC.

This sequence joins TRBV5-1 and TRBJ2-1; 7 bases map to TRBD2. V lost 0 bases and J lost 9; bases outside the gene matches: 9. This CDR3 spans 15 amino acids. Germline assignment: CDR1 SGHRS and CDR2 YFSETQ. The CDR3 is CASSLEWGGSPEQFF. The DNA for the CDR3 is TGCGCCAGCAGCTTGGAGTGGGGCGGGAGTCCTGAGCAGTTCTTC.

This chain uses TRBV18 with TRBJ1-2; TRBD1 agrees at 9 bases. V shed 3 bases and J 6 bases; nucleotides not matched to a gene: 5. From germline, CDR1 is KGHSH and CDR2 LQKENI. The CDR3 contains 14 residues. The CDR3 sequence is CASSPSGQGDGYTF. The CDR3 coding sequence is TGTGCCAGCTCACCCTCGGGACAGGGAGATGGCTACACCTTC.

V usage is TRBV30 and J usage is TRBJ2-5; D might be TRBD2 (6 bases). V lost 7 bases and J 5 bases, leaving 11 bases between the germline ends. The germline V gene encodes CDR1 GTSNPN and CDR2 SVGIG (reference sequence). This CDR3 spans 11 amino acids. This CDR3 is CASMAGETQYF. As DNA, the CDR3 is TGTGCCTCGATGGCGGGGGAGACCCAGTACTTC.

J is TRBJ2-1 and V is TRBV12-5, with no clear D. Germline assignment: CDR1 LGHNT and CDR2 FRNRAP. This CDR3 has 14 residues. V was cut by 3 bases and J by 9 bases, with 15 bases left in between. The CDR3 protein is CASGFPATPPEQFF. Written as DNA, the CDR3 is TGTGCTAGTGGTTTCCCAGCCACTCCCCCTGAGCAGTTCTTC.